Listed below are T cell receptor beta chains from one sample, sequenced in a study of metastatic and nonmetastatic thyroid tumors. MiXCR reprocessed the PCR reads for TCRdb. The sample carries 9,500 or so clones, about a third recorded once. Sequencing was performed on tumor tissue. The receptors derive from a female donor with papillary thyroid cancer or a benign thyroid nodule (not recorded which). Some clones in this sample may be carry-over from other donors' samples. Each CDR3 is given with its conserved first and last residue. Each record gives: V gene, clone size, J gene, D gene, CDR3 DNA, CDR3 protein. A D gene is named only where the DNA matches it firmly. Part of the rows lack a size; the others show once, few, many or a class for expanded clones.

TRBV28,few,TRBJ2-1,.,TGTGCCAGCAGTTTATCTAGTAGCGGTAGCAGGAATGAGCAGTTCTTC,CASSLSSSGSRNEQFF
TRBV2,few,TRBJ2-2,.,TGTGCCAGCAATGGGAGGCAGAACACCGGGGAGCTGTTTTTT,CASNGRQNTGELFF
TRBV28,medium-sized,TRBJ2-3,TRBD1,TGTGCCAGCAGTTACCGGGGACAGGACACAGATACGCAGTATTTT,CASSYRGQDTDTQYF
TRBV28,few,TRBJ2-5,.,TGTGCCAGCAGTTGGGCTCTGGGGGTACGGACCCAGTACTTC,CASSWALGVRTQYF
TRBV5-8,medium-sized,TRBJ2-4,.,TGTGCCAGCAGCTTACCGGGGGAGGCCCATGTAAACATTCAGTACTTC,CASSLPGEAHVNIQYF
TRBV13,.,TRBJ1-6,.,TGTGCCAGCAGCTTAGCAGGGATTAATTCACCCCTCCACTTT,CASSLAGINSPLHF
TRBV11-2,medium-sized,TRBJ2-7,TRBD1,TGTGCCAGCACCCCCGGGACAGGGCGTGCCTACGAGCAGTACTTC,CASTPGTGRAYEQYF
TRBV5-1,.,TRBJ1-1,TRBD1,TGCGCCAGCAGCTTTACGACAGGGGCCGCGGCGGGGGCTTTCTTT,CASSFTTGAAAGAFF
TRBV27,few,TRBJ2-7,.,TGTGCCAGCTGGGAGCCACTACGGGAGCAGTACTTC,CASWEPLREQYF
TRBV4-1,.,TRBJ2-7,.,TGCGCCAGCAGCCCCAAGACCCCTGGGTACGAGCAGTACTTC,CASSPKTPGYEQYF
TRBV24-1,.,TRBJ2-1,.,TGTGCCACCAGTTATTCTCTAAGCGATGAGCAGTTCTTC,CATSYSLSDEQFF
TRBV20-1,.,TRBJ2-1,TRBD2,TGCAGTGCTAGACCATCCTTTGCGGGAGTGGGGTTCTTC,CSARPSFAGVGFF
TRBV18,medium-sized,TRBJ1-6,.,TGTGCCAGCTCAGCCGGGGATTCACCCCTCCACTTT,CASSAGDSPLHF
TRBV20-1,.,TRBJ2-1,TRBD2,TGCAGTGCTAGGAGGACTAGCGGGGTTTACAATGAGCAGTTCTTC,CSARRTSGVYNEQFF
TRBV20-1,few,TRBJ1-2,TRBD1,TGCAGTGCTAGAGATTGGGGGGACAGGTGGCCCCACTATGGCTACACCTTC,CSARDWGDRWPHYGYTF
TRBV30,.,TRBJ1-4,.,TGTGCCTGGAGTGTACTTGGCAGGGGCGGTGAAAAACTGTTTTTT,CAWSVLGRGGEKLFF
TRBV11-2,medium-sized,TRBJ2-1,TRBD2,TGTGCCACCATTCTAGCGGGAGCCTACAATGAGCAGTTCTTC,CATILAGAYNEQFF
TRBV7-9,.,TRBJ2-1,.,TGTGCCAGCAGCTTCGGGAATGAGCAGTTCTTC,CASSFGNEQFF
TRBV7-6,medium-sized,TRBJ2-3,.,TGTGCCAGCAGCTTATTCGACGACTACACAGATACGCAGTATTTT,CASSLFDDYTDTQYF
TRBV6-1,.,TRBJ2-7,.,TGTGCCAGACCCAACAGATCCTACGAGCAGTACTTC,CARPNRSYEQYF
TRBV9,many,TRBJ2-5,.,TGTGCCAGCAGCTCGGGACAGGGCATAACGGGAGGGGTAGCAGAGACCCAGTACTTC,CASSSGQGITGGVAETQYF
TRBV6-2/TRBV6-3,few,TRBJ1-1,.,TGTGCCAGCAGTTACGGGGAGCGGGACACTGAAGCTTTCTTT,CASSYGERDTEAFF
TRBV28,.,TRBJ1-3,TRBD1,TGTGCCAGCAGGGGGACAGGGCTAGGGCCTGGAAACACCATATATTTT,CASRGTGLGPGNTIYF
TRBV27,medium-sized,TRBJ2-7,.,TGTGCCAGCAGTTACAGGCTCGGCAGGGTCTACGAGCAGTACTTC,CASSYRLGRVYEQYF
TRBV7-9,.,TRBJ1-3,.,TGTGCCAGCTTTGGGAGCTCTGGAAACACCATATATTTT,CASFGSSGNTIYF
TRBV3-1,.,TRBJ2-5,.,TGTGCCAGCAGCCAAAAAAGGGGGACCAGTCGGGAGACCCAGTACTTC,CASSQKRGTSRETQYF
TRBV27,few,TRBJ2-4,TRBD2,TGTGCCAGCTGGCCCTCCAGCGGGAGTAAGTACTTC,CASWPSSGSKYF
TRBV7-3,.,TRBJ2-2,.,TGTGCCAGCAGCCCTGGGGGAAACCAGAACACCGGGGAGCTGTTTTTT,CASSPGGNQNTGELFF
TRBV11-2,.,TRBJ2-7,.,TGTGCCAGCAGCTTAGGGTTGCGGCAGGGTGCCTCCTACGAGCAGTACTTC,CASSLGLRQGASYEQYF
TRBV6-6,few,TRBJ1-4,TRBD1,TGTGCCAGCAGTTACGCGGGACAGGGTAATGAAAAACTGTTTTTT,CASSYAGQGNEKLFF
TRBV15,medium-sized,TRBJ2-2,.,TGTGCCACCAGCAGAGAACTAGCCGGGGAGCTGTTTTTT,CATSRELAGELFF
TRBV6-6,few,TRBJ2-1,TRBD1,TGTGCCAGCAGTAACTTGGGACAGGGGGCGCTCAATGAGCAGTTCTTC,CASSNLGQGALNEQFF
TRBV20-1,.,TRBJ2-7,TRBD1,TGCAGTGGCGAGGACAGGGGCTACGAGCAGTACTTC,CSGEDRGYEQYF
TRBV9,.,TRBJ2-3,.,TGTGCCAGCAGCGTAATGGGCGGGGAGGTCGGAGATACGCAGTATTTT,CASSVMGGEVGDTQYF
TRBV25-1,few,TRBJ2-2,.,TGTGTCAGCAGTGAATATTTTTTGGGGGCGGGCGTACGGACCGGGGAGCTGTTTTTT,CVSSEYFLGAGVRTGELFF
TRBV6-1,.,TRBJ2-2,TRBD1,TGTGCAACTACTTTCGGGACAGGGGGCCCCGGGGAGCTGTTTTTT,CATTFGTGGPGELFF
TRBV7-9,few,TRBJ2-7,TRBD1,TGTGCCAGCAGGTGGGACAGCCGAGAGCAGTACTTC,CASRWDSREQYF
TRBV20-1,once,TRBJ2-7,TRBD2,TGCAGTGCTCTCTCGACTAGCGGCGGCGAGCAGTACTTC,CSALSTSGGEQYF